This T cell receptor beta chain came from a study of cytomegalovirus exposure and HLA in healthy donors. Study observations and caveats: Later analysis identified 15,000 to 20,000 TCR beta sequences associated with HLA alleles, using a false discovery rate threshold of 0.05. Per a later analysis, HLA-associated TCR beta chains showed more clonal expansion than other, equally common TCR beta chains. Common viral pathogens (according to a later analysis) appeared linked to several of the most significant clusters. Presence/absence analyses assumed roughly uniform sequencing depth across donors, which may not hold.

The CDR3 spans 13 residues. Trimming took 0 bases from V and 9 from J, leaving 9 bases between them. Per germline, CDR1 PRHDT and CDR2 FYEKMQ (reference sequence). The PCR contained 60 Vbeta and 13 Jbeta primers. The repertoire was sequenced with immunoSEQ multiplex PCR; TCRdb's copy has only in-frame clones and lacks some. The sample shows over 95,000 clones, around 80% of them seen only once. A note on this clone: Its target is unknown.

Sequencing was carried out using PBMCs. The chain joins TRBV13 to TRBJ1-5, with D possibly being TRBD1 (5 bases). The source is a female donor in good health and CMV-seronegative. The CDR3 loop is CASSLGRVGPQHF. CDR3 bases: TGTGCCAGCAGCTTAGGCAGGGTTGGGCCCCAGCATTTT. Using reference TRBV13 and TRBJ1-5 for the parts outside the CDR3, the full variable domain is AAGVIQSPRHLIKEKRETATLKCYPIPRHDTVYWYQQGPGQDPQFLISFYEKMQSDKGSIPDRFSAQQFSDYHSELNMSSLELGDSALYFCASSLGRVGPQHFGDGTRLSIL.